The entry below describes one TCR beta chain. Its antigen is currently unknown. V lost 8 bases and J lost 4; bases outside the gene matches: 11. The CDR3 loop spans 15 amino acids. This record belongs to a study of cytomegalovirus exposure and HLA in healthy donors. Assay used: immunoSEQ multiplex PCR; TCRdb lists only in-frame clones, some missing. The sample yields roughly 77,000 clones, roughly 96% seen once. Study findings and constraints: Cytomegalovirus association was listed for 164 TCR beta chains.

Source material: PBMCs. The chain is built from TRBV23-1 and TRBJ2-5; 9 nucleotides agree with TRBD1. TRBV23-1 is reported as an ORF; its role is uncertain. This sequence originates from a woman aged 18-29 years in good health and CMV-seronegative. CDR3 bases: TGCGCCAGCCATCCGGGACAGGGAGGGACAGAGACCCAGTACTTC. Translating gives CASHPGQGGTETQYF.